The rows below give T cell receptor beta chains drawn from one sample of a study of T cells expressing NK-cell markers. Each CDR3 protein gets one entry in TCRdb, which reprocessed the 5' RACE reads and gives no DNA. The repertoire table contains 160,000 or so distinct CDR3 sequences. Specimen: blood T cells: a sorted CD56 or NKG2C T cell subset, CD4+ or CD8+ T cells, or bulk PBMC T cells (not recorded which). These receptors were taken from a woman aged 18 to 75 in good health. The CDR3 runs from the conserved cysteine through the conserved F or W. Fields, in order: J gene, V gene, CDR3 protein.

TRBJ2-5,TRBV5-1,CASSFGLKETQYF
TRBJ2-3,TRBV24-1,CATSDSSGGTDTQYF
TRBJ2-5,TRBV5-1,CASSFGPVDGETQYF
TRBJ2-1,TRBV12-5,CASGYDPGNEQFF
TRBJ1-3,TRBV10-3,CAISGAFTGGSVGNTIYF
TRBJ2-7,TRBV27,CASAFHLHPYEQYF
TRBJ2-3,TRBV12-3/TRBV12-4,CASSAGGSGGYTQYF
TRBJ1-3,TRBV3-1,CASSETNSGNTTYF
TRBJ2-2,TRBV28,CASSLYQGGTGELFF
TRBJ2-5,TRBV5-1,CASSGGTAGETQYF
TRBJ1-5,TRBV6-1,CASSVGTPSNQPQHF
TRBJ2-7,TRBV6-1,CASRALGPTEQYF
TRBJ1-2,TRBV5-1,CASSVDRESYGYTF
TRBJ2-3,TRBV4-1,CASSQGGQGITYTQYF
TRBJ1-2,TRBV7-9,CASSHERSYTF
TRBJ2-7,TRBV10-3,CAISESKTGLHSYEQYF
TRBJ2-2,TRBV6-9,CASCTGPNTGELFF
TRBJ1-1,TRBV2,CASNGGAMNTEAFF
TRBJ2-1,TRBV7-2,CASSVRLGSVFF
TRBJ2-3,TRBV7-3,CASSLYVGGLAGGDTQYF
TRBJ2-2,TRBV12-3/TRBV12-4,CASSSASGRADTGELFF
TRBJ2-7,TRBV6-1,CASLAGVGYEQYF
TRBJ1-5,TRBV20-1,CSASRQQGQPQHF
TRBJ1-4,TRBV5-1,CASSFRPSSNEKLFF
TRBJ2-6,TRBV6-5,CASSYGPGVSSGANVLTF
TRBJ1-1,TRBV10-3,CAIGTGNTEAFF
TRBJ2-2,TRBV2,CASSEAGGGELFF
TRBJ2-1,TRBV25-1,CASSEEAGYNEQFF
TRBJ2-5,TRBV5-1,CASSLGTNRGSQETQYF
TRBJ2-7,TRBV12-3/TRBV12-4,CASSLEAGETYEQYF
TRBJ2-3,TRBV5-1,CASSLGRQYTDTQYF
TRBJ1-5,TRBV4-1,CASSLEGQGENQPQHF
TRBJ2-7,TRBV14,CASSQVAGFYEQYF
TRBJ1-1,TRBV6-1,CASSALPVQGGTEAFF
TRBJ1-4,TRBV24-1,CATSDLTGTHEKLFF
TRBJ2-1,TRBV5-8,CASSFRQGSANEQFF
TRBJ1-2,TRBV2,CASSLGTAVRYTF
TRBJ1-5,TRBV29-1,CSARTSGQPQHF
TRBJ2-7,TRBV5-1,CASRGSGRDVPYEQYF
TRBJ2-1,TRBV5-1,CASSLEALGSSYNEQFF
TRBJ2-7,TRBV10-3,CAISGGLRFSYEQYF
TRBJ2-7,TRBV20-1,CSARPVGGNYEQYF
TRBJ2-1,TRBV13,CASSLALDRGRYNEQFF
TRBJ2-1,TRBV11-2,CASSLDPSGRGEFF
TRBJ2-7,TRBV11-2,CASSQERITYEQYF